These T cell receptor beta chains were read from a single sample in a study of cytomegalovirus exposure and HLA in healthy donors. Method: immunoSEQ multiplex PCR; TCRdb's copy keeps in-frame clones and lacks some. Of about 130,000 clones listed, around 70% are singletons. The sequencing input was PBMCs. All receptors derive from a man between 25 and 39 years old in good health and CMV-seropositive. The CDR3 runs from the conserved cysteine through the conserved F or W. The D gene is left open where the match is weak. Only part of the rows carry a size: once, few, many, or a class if the clone is expanded.

D gene	V gene	J gene	clone size	CDR3 protein	CDR3 DNA
.	TRBV5-1	TRBJ2-5	.	CASSLAQLAGETQYF	TGCGCCAGCAGCTTGGCCCAACTAGCAGGGGAGACCCAGTACTTC
.	TRBV4-1	TRBJ2-7	.	CASSQGQSTYEQYF	TGCGCCAGCAGCCAAGGTCAGTCAACCTACGAGCAGTACTTC
.	TRBV4-2	TRBJ1-6	.	CASSQDPGLNSPLHF	TGTGCCAGCAGCCAAGATCCAGGGTTGAATTCACCCCTCCACTTT
.	TRBV5-1	TRBJ1-1	.	CASSLEPSVTEAFF	TGCGCCAGCAGCTTGGAGCCGTCTGTGACTGAAGCTTTCTTT
.	TRBV11-2	TRBJ1-2	.	CASSFRTVRYGYTF	TGTGCCAGCAGCTTCCGGACAGTCCGCTATGGCTACACCTTC
.	TRBV7-6	TRBJ2-1	.	CASSVLWTLSYNEQFF	TGTGCCAGCAGCGTCCTCTGGACACTCTCCTACAATGAGCAGTTCTTC
.	TRBV5-6	TRBJ2-2	few	CASSPSLVSYTGELFF	TGTGCCAGCAGCCCCAGTCTAGTCTCTTACACCGGGGAGCTGTTTTTT
.	TRBV29-1	TRBJ1-4	.	CSVSGVANEKLFF	TGCAGCGTCTCAGGGGTGGCTAATGAAAAACTGTTTTTT
.	TRBV27	TRBJ1-2	.	CASSRAAGLAYGYTF	TGTGCCAGCAGCCGGGCGGCAGGGCTCGCCTATGGCTACACCTTC
.	TRBV27	TRBJ2-1	.	CASSLFQGITYNEQFF	TGTGCCAGCAGTTTATTTCAGGGCATAACCTACAATGAGCAGTTCTTC
.	TRBV10-3	TRBJ2-7	.	CAITSDGSYEQYF	TGTGCCATCACTTCCGACGGGTCCTACGAGCAGTACTTC
TRBD1	TRBV28	TRBJ1-2	.	CASSFGQVNGYTF	TGTGCCAGCAGTTTCGGACAGGTAAACGGCTACACCTTC
.	TRBV19	TRBJ2-7	.	CASSMGGPAYEQYF	TGTGCCAGTAGTATGGGGGGGCCCGCCTACGAGCAGTACTTC
.	TRBV27	TRBJ2-2	.	CASSSYLRAANTGELFF	TGTGCCAGCAGTTCCTACCTGCGAGCCGCCAACACCGGGGAGCTGTTTTTT
TRBD2	TRBV2	TRBJ2-1	.	CASSAGTRGLEQFF	TGTGCCAGCAGTGCCGGGACTAGGGGTCTTGAGCAGTTCTTC
.	TRBV10-3	TRBJ2-5	few	CAISEPNSYTQETQYF	TGTGCCATCAGTGAGCCTAACAGCTATACCCAAGAGACCCAGTACTTC
.	TRBV7-3	TRBJ1-2	.	CASSPIGEKNTF	TGTGCCAGCAGCCCCATTGGGGAGAAGAACACCTTC
TRBD2	TRBV7-3	TRBJ2-2	.	CASSLSGRELYTGELFF	TGTGCCAGCAGCTTAAGTGGGCGGGAGCTGTACACCGGGGAGCTGTTTTTT
.	TRBV10-3	TRBJ2-7	.	CAIKSGGDEQYF	TGTGCCATCAAATCGGGGGGCGACGAGCAGTACTTC
.	TRBV23-1	TRBJ2-1	.	CASSQWISPEQFF	TGCGCCAGCAGTCAATGGATTAGCCCTGAGCAGTTCTTC
TRBD1	TRBV2	TRBJ2-7	.	CASRLQGSPYEQYF	TGTGCCAGCAGGCTACAGGGGAGTCCCTACGAGCAGTACTTC
TRBD2	TRBV14	TRBJ2-7	once	CASSPLAGVRDEQYF	TGTGCCAGCAGCCCTCTGGCGGGAGTTCGGGACGAGCAGTACTTC
.	TRBV18	TRBJ1-2	.	CASSPESGYGYTF	TGTGCCAGCTCACCAGAGTCAGGGTATGGCTACACCTTC
TRBD2	TRBV11-3	TRBJ2-7	.	CASSRTSGAYEQYF	TGTGCCAGCAGCAGGACTAGCGGAGCCTACGAGCAGTACTTC
TRBD1	TRBV5-4	TRBJ2-5	.	CANSVGGTGEVAQYF	TGTGCCAACAGCGTAGGTGGGACAGGGGAGGTAGCCCAGTACTTC
.	TRBV7-6	TRBJ2-2	.	CASSPLSVVGGELFF	TGTGCCAGCAGCCCACTTAGCGTGGTGGGCGGGGAGCTGTTTTTT
TRBD2	TRBV7-9	TRBJ2-5	few	CASSPGTLAGETQYF	TGTGCCAGCAGCCCCGGGACACTAGCGGGGGAGACCCAGTACTTC
TRBD2	TRBV5-4	TRBJ2-1	.	CASSPNRLAGDNEQFF	TGTGCCAGCAGCCCAAATAGACTAGCGGGGGACAATGAGCAGTTCTTC
.	TRBV30	TRBJ2-7	once	CASGFGSYEQYF	TGTGCCAGCGGGTTTGGCTCCTACGAGCAGTACTTC
.	TRBV5-6	TRBJ1-6	.	CASSRQSSYNSPLHF	TGTGCCAGCAGTCGACAGAGCTCCTATAATTCACCCCTCCACTTT
.	TRBV9	TRBJ2-1	.	CASSVGGGYNEQFF	TGTGCCAGCAGCGTAGGAGGGGGCTACAATGAGCAGTTCTTC
.	TRBV2	TRBJ1-2	.	CASLLQGDYGYTF	TGTGCCAGCTTATTACAGGGTGACTATGGCTACACCTTC
.	TRBV27	TRBJ1-5	few	CASSPFWGPNQPQHF	TGTGCCAGCAGTCCGTTTTGGGGGCCCAATCAGCCCCAGCATTTT
.	TRBV10-1	TRBJ1-1	.	CASRVDRNTEAFF	TGCGCCAGCAGGGTGGACAGGAACACTGAAGCTTTCTTT
.	TRBV25-1	TRBJ2-2	.	CASSDGAAYGELFF	TGTGCCAGCAGTGACGGAGCCGCATACGGGGAGCTGTTTTTT
TRBD2	TRBV25-1	TRBJ2-7	.	CASSESLAGGRGHEQYF	TGTGCCAGCAGTGAATCCCTAGCGGGAGGGAGGGGCCACGAGCAGTACTTC
.	TRBV5-1	TRBJ2-4	.	CASSLTSTTPGKNIQYF	TGCGCCAGCAGCTTGACTAGCACAACACCTGGCAAAAACATTCAGTACTTC
.	TRBV4-3	TRBJ1-4	.	CASSHTGEINEKLFF	TGCGCCAGCAGCCACACGGGGGAGATTAATGAAAAACTGTTTTTT
.	TRBV28	TRBJ1-4	once	CASGSETGRAEKLFF	TGTGCCAGCGGGTCCGAAACAGGGCGGGCCGAAAAACTGTTTTTT
TRBD1	TRBV19	TRBJ1-3	few	CASSISGQGSGNTIYF	TGTGCCAGTAGTATTTCGGGACAGGGCTCTGGAAACACCATATATTTT
.	TRBV6-5	TRBJ1-2	.	CASSLRGHGYTF	TGTGCCAGCAGCCTCAGGGGACATGGCTACACCTTC
.	TRBV7-3	TRBJ2-5	.	CASSHSGQGSQGTQYF	TGTGCCAGCAGCCACTCGGGCCAGGGGAGTCAAGGGACCCAGTACTTC
.	TRBV28	TRBJ1-2	.	CASSDGLDTHYGYTF	TGTGCCAGCAGCGATGGGTTGGACACCCACTATGGCTACACCTTC
.	TRBV25-1	TRBJ2-5	.	CASGAGVGTQYF	TGTGCCAGCGGGGCTGGGGTCGGGACCCAGTACTTC
.	TRBV9	TRBJ2-1	few	CASSVGPGDNEQFF	TGTGCCAGCAGCGTAGGGCCAGGGGACAATGAGCAGTTCTTC
.	TRBV29-1	TRBJ2-5	.	CSGGKEVRETQYF	TGCAGCGGAGGCAAGGAGGTCCGAGAGACCCAGTACTTC
.	TRBV4-3	TRBJ1-2	.	CASSQDGGYGYTF	TGCGCCAGCAGCCAAGATGGAGGTTATGGCTACACCTTC
.	TRBV15	TRBJ2-1	.	CATRRTVGGHNEQFF	TGTGCCACCAGGAGGACAGTCGGAGGCCACAATGAGCAGTTCTTC
TRBD2	TRBV7-6	TRBJ2-1	few	CASSYSGSRYNEQFF	TGTGCCAGCAGCTATAGCGGGAGTAGGTACAATGAGCAGTTCTTC
.	TRBV6-5	TRBJ1-2	.	CASSSMVPQNYGYTF	TGTGCCAGCAGTTCTATGGTCCCGCAAAACTATGGCTACACCTTC
.	TRBV10-1	TRBJ2-1	few	CASSDRVSSSYNEQFF	TGCGCCAGCAGTGATCGGGTCTCCAGCTCCTACAATGAGCAGTTCTTC
TRBD2	TRBV7-3	TRBJ2-2	.	CASSATRLAGLSAAGELFF	TGTGCCAGCAGCGCAACCCGACTAGCGGGACTAAGTGCGGCCGGGGAGCTGTTTTTT
.	TRBV9	TRBJ2-1	.	CASSVGGIPGNEQFF	TGTGCCAGCAGCGTAGGTGGTATCCCCGGCAATGAGCAGTTCTTC
.	TRBV4-2	TRBJ2-1	.	CASSQGRVGWDEQFF	TGTGCCAGCAGCCAAGGGAGGGTTGGATGGGATGAGCAGTTCTTC
TRBD2	TRBV18	TRBJ2-7	.	CASSADSGSQSYEQYF	TGTGCCAGCTCAGCAGATAGCGGGAGTCAATCCTACGAGCAGTACTTC
.	TRBV7-2	TRBJ2-7	few	CASSLGGLVLDVDEQYF	TGTGCCAGCAGCTTAGGAGGGTTGGTATTGGACGTCGACGAGCAGTACTTC